Below are 24 T cell receptor beta chains sequenced from a single sample in a study of T cell repertoires in cytomegalovirus infection. TCRdb processed the reads anew with MiXCR; each CDR3 protein has one entry. In the table there are some 300,000 distinct CDR3 sequences, about 9.2% of which are singletons. The sample consisted of PBMCs. The receptors come from a human donor in good health (CMV status not recorded). Some clones in this sample may be carry-over from other donors' samples.

This clonotype came up many times. The CDR3 DNA sequence: TGTGCCAGCAGTTTAGGCCTAGCGGGTTTCACAGATACGCAGTATTTT. This codes for CASSLGLAGFTDTQYF. V is TRBV12-3 or TRBV12-4 and J is TRBJ2-3; 8 bases are shared with TRBD2. The CDR3 runs 16 residues. V lost 1 base and J lost 2; bases outside the gene matches: 5.

At least ten counts were recorded for this clonotype. The chain combines TRBV18 with TRBJ2-3; TRBD1 agrees at 7 bases. V trimming: 3 bases; J trimming: 8 bases; junction bases outside the gene matches: 14. Looked up from germline, CDR1 is KGHSH and CDR2 is LQKENI. There are 16 residues in the CDR3. The CDR3 loop reads CASSPASGQNRGTQYF. CDR3 sequence (DNA): TGTGCCAGCTCACCTGCTTCGGGACAGAATCGGGGTACGCAGTATTTT.

On this clonotype itself: Being one base from a much bigger clone, this may be a read error. V usage is TRBV5-6 and J usage is TRBJ2-2, with 16 bases identical to TRBD2. V shed 7 bases and J 9 bases; nucleotides not matched to a gene: 12. The CDR3 has 17 residues. Germline V CDR1 and CDR2: SGHDT, YYEEEE. The CDR3 nucleotides are TGTGCCAGCGGCCAGGGACTAGCGGGGGGGCGATTCCGGGAGCTGTTTTTT. Its translation: CASGQGLAGGRFRELFF.

The V call is TRBV20-1, the J call TRBJ1-1; TRBD1 matches 7 bases. Germline CDR1 DFQATT, CDR2 SNEGSKA (reference sequence). V gave up 1 base and J gave up 0 bases; unmatched junction bases: 2. The CDR3 loop spans 14 amino acids. Written as DNA, the CDR3 is TGCAGTGCTAGAGTGACAGGGTTGAACACTGAAGCTTTCTTT. Encoded protein: CSARVTGLNTEAFF.

The chain couples TRBV13 to TRBJ2-2; D remains ambiguous. CDR3 length equals 17 residues. Trimming shortened V by 3 bases and J by 0 bases, and 14 bases separated the two germline ends. Germline CDR1 reads PRHDT; CDR2 reads FYEKMQ (reference sequence). Here the CDR3 DNA reads TGTGCCAGCAGCTTTCGCGCTGCGAGCGCGAACACCGGGGAGCTGTTTTTT. Its translation: CASSFRAASANTGELFF.

In its sample, this clonotype was seen a few times. J is TRBJ1-4 and V is TRBV12-3 or TRBV12-4; D is undetermined. The ends were cut back, 7 bases at V and 5 bases at J, with 8 bases in the middle. The CDR3 contains 12 residues. This CDR3 reads CASKDGNEKLFF. The CDR3 DNA reads as TGTGCCAGCAAAGACGGGAATGAAAAACTGTTTTTT.

At least ten counts were recorded for this clonotype. This chain joins TRBV7-9 and TRBJ2-5; D is unresolved. Germline CDR1 and CDR2: SEHNR and FQNEAQ (reference sequence). The germline V and J ends were trimmed by 7 bases and 5 bases, with 14 bases remaining between them. There are 13 residues in the CDR3. For the CDR3, the DNA is TGTGCCAGCATTGGGCCTCCTCGGGAGACCCAGTACTTC. Translating it yields CASIGPPRETQYF.

This clonotype occurred many times. This chain uses TRBV7-2 with TRBJ2-3, with 9 positions matching TRBD2. There are 14 residues in the CDR3. V shed 1 base, J shed 4 bases, and the junction held 0 bases outside the gene matches. Germline CDR1 reads SGHTA; CDR2 reads FQGNSA. CDR3: CASSLGLAADTQYF. DNA for the CDR3: TGTGCCAGCAGCTTAGGACTAGCGGCAGATACGCAGTATTTT.

This clonotype was counted a few times. The rearrangement uses TRBV20-1 and TRBJ2-5; maybe TRBD1 (6 bases). Germline V gene lookup returns CDR1 DFQATT and CDR2 SNEGSKA (reference sequence). V lost 3 bases and J 4 bases, leaving 12 bases between the germline ends. The CDR3 is 13 residues long. CDR3 amino acids: CSARYRVGETQYF. Here the CDR3 DNA reads TGCAGTGCTAGGTACAGGGTCGGAGAGACCCAGTACTTC.

In its sample, this clonotype was seen many times. The V gene is TRBV28, the J gene TRBJ1-1, with D hard to call. Per germline, CDR1 MDHEN and CDR2 SYDVKM. Trimming removed 5 bases from V and 6 bases from J, with 25 bases in between. There are 17 residues in the CDR3. The CDR3 spells CASSQERLGPKGAEAFF. Written as DNA, the CDR3 is TGTGCCAGCAGTCAAGAGAGGCTGGGCCCGAAGGGCGCTGAAGCTTTCTTT.

This clonotype appeared many times. The chain joins TRBV6-5 to TRBJ1-1; D gene uncertain. The V end was cut by 8 bases, the J end by 1 base, with 14 bases between. Germline V gives CDR1 MNHEY, CDR2 SVGAGI. The CDR3 is 14 amino acids. DNA for the CDR3: TGTGCCAGCCGACTTGCAGCGGGGAACACTGAAGCTTTCTTT. Its protein is CASRLAAGNTEAFF.

Turning to this clonotype: This may be a read error: a much more frequent sequence differs by one nucleotide. The rearrangement links TRBV29-1 to TRBJ1-2; tentative D call: TRBD1 (5 bases). CDR1 SQVTM and CDR2 ANQGSEA come from the germline V gene. There are 14 residues in the CDR3. The CDR3 sequence: CSVEEGAGRDGDTF. DNA for the CDR3: TGCAGCGTTGAAGAGGGCGCAGGGCGGGATGGCGACACCTTC.

This clonotype was detected many times. The gene calls are TRBV7-2 and TRBJ2-3; D remains unclear. V lost 5 bases and J lost 6, with 12 bases in between. CDR3 length equals 13 residues. The germline V gene has CDR1 SGHTA and CDR2 FQGNSA. The CDR3 sequence: CASSPLGWDTQYF. The CDR3 region has the DNA TGTGCCAGCAGCCCCCTAGGCTGGGATACGCAGTATTTT.

This clonotype appeared many times. The chain joins TRBV7-6 to TRBJ2-7, with 9 bases matching TRBD1. CDR3 length: 14 residues. Losses at the gene ends were 5 bases for V and 4 bases for J; bases not matched to a gene: 6. Germline V CDR1 and CDR2: SGHVS, FNYEAQ. The DNA of the CDR3 is TGTGCCAGCAGCGAGTCGGACAGGGGATACGAGCAGTACTTC. This translates into CASSESDRGYEQYF.

This clonotype was detected many times. V is TRBV10-2 and J is TRBJ1-2; 9 bases map to TRBD1. Germline values: CDR1 WSHSY, CDR2 SAAADI. This CDR3 is 13 amino acids long. Trimming took 6 bases from V and 7 from J; bases not matched to a gene: 6. CDR3 bases: TGCGCCAGCAGCCCCGGGACAGGGTTTGGCTACACCTTC. It encodes CASSPGTGFGYTF.

This clonotype was seen more than once but under ten times. V gene TRBV11-3 combines with J gene TRBJ2-1; maybe TRBD2 (6 bases). Deletions cut 0 bases from V and 8 bases from J, with 14 bases between. This CDR3 is 15 amino acids long. Germline lookup yields CDR1 SGHNT and CDR2 YENEEA. CDR3 sequence reads: CASSLEPGRRHEQFF. The CDR3 DNA is TGTGCCAGCAGCTTAGAGCCAGGGAGGAGGCATGAGCAGTTCTTC.

This clonotype was observed many times. J is TRBJ2-1 and V is TRBV5-1, with 9 bases identical to TRBD2. Trimming cost V 1 base and J 9 bases; bases outside gene matches: 11. Germline V lookup: CDR1 SGHRS, CDR2 YFSETQ. This CDR3 contains 16 residues. In nucleotides, the CDR3 is TGCGCCAGCAGCTTGTCCGGGACTAGCCCGGAGGGTGAGCAGTTCTTC. It yields the protein CASSLSGTSPEGEQFF.

This clonotype turned up a few times. The chain combines TRBV28 with TRBJ2-7; D is perhaps TRBD2 (6 bases). Per germline, CDR1 MDHEN and CDR2 SYDVKM. The CDR3 is made up of 15 amino acids. Between the trimmed V and J ends, which lost 8 bases and 2 bases, there was a span of 19 bases. The CDR3 region has the DNA TGTGCCAGCGGACTAAGTTCAGGAGTGCCCTACGAGCAGTACGTC. Protein product: CASGLSSGVPYEQYV.

The rearrangement joins TRBV29-1 to TRBJ2-1; TRBD2 matches 10 bases. Trimming at V came to 4 bases and at J to 5 bases, leaving 5 bases not matched to a gene. The CDR3 has 14 residues. The germline gives CDR1 SQVTM, CDR2 ANQGSEA. In DNA, the CDR3 is TGCAGCGTTGGCCCGGGACTAGCGCACAATGAGCAGTTCTTC. Residues: CSVGPGLAHNEQFF.

In this sample, this clonotype turned up many times. The CDR3 nucleotides are TGTGCCAGCAGCCCCTGGGTAGGCGGAGAGACCCAGTACTTC. Amino acids: CASSPWVGGETQYF. The V gene is TRBV7-2, the J gene TRBJ2-5; D is uncertain. This CDR3 is 14 amino acids long. Germline V gene data show CDR1 as SGHTA and CDR2 as FQGNSA. Trimming removed 5 bases at V and 4 bases at J, with 14 bases between.

This clonotype was seen a handful of times. This chain connects TRBV2 to TRBJ1-2; the match to TRBD1 covers 7 bases. After removal of 4 bases from V and 0 bases from J, the junction contained 5 bases not matched to a gene. The CDR3 is made up of 15 amino acids. Germline values: CDR1 SNHLY, CDR2 FYNNEI. The CDR3 region is CASSGDRETNYGYTF. The CDR3 region has the DNA TGTGCCAGCAGTGGCGACAGGGAAACTAACTATGGCTACACCTTC.

At least ten counts were recorded for this clonotype. The chain links TRBV7-2 to TRBJ2-3; TRBD1 is a possible D gene (6 bases). CDR1 is SGHTA, CDR2 FQGNSA, per germline. CDR3 size: 13 residues. Trimming pared 5 bases from V and 3 bases from J, leaving 9 bases between. This chain's CDR3 is CASSTTGTDTQYF. The CDR3 DNA is TGTGCCAGCAGCACTACAGGGACAGATACGCAGTATTTT.

The gene calls are TRBV20-1 and TRBJ1-1; D remains ambiguous. Trimming cost V 3 bases and J 5 bases, with 16 bases left between them. Germline loops: CDR1 DFQATT, CDR2 SNEGSKA (reference sequence). This CDR3 region has 14 residues. CDR3 sequence reads: CSARTTLLGTEAFF. The CDR3, as DNA: TGCAGTGCTAGGACAACCCTTCTAGGGACTGAAGCTTTCTTT.

This clonotype occurred many times. The chain combines TRBV2 with TRBJ1-4, with 7 bases fitting TRBD1. The CDR3 contains 14 residues. The V and J ends lost 7 bases and 5 bases, in that order; junction bases with no gene match: 7. Germline V gene lookup returns CDR1 SNHLY and CDR2 FYNNEI. The CDR3 spells CASIPGQPNEKLFF. The CDR3 DNA sequence: TGTGCCAGCATTCCGGGACAGCCGAATGAAAAACTGTTTTTT.